These T cell receptor beta chains were read from a single sample in a study of graft-versus-host responses after intestinal transplantation. Repertoires were generated with immunoSEQ multiplex PCR, while TCRdb's copy carries only in-frame clones and drops some. The data show 84,000 or so clones, 80% to 95% seen once. These receptors lack a known antigen. The sample in question was unstimulated CD8+ T cells sorted from spleen or lymph node cells, obtained before transplant. These receptor sequences come from a human donor who was the organ donor for an intestinal transplant. CDR3s include the opening cysteine and the closing phenylalanine or tryptophan. Each record gives: D gene, clone size, J gene, V gene, CDR3 DNA, CDR3 protein. D genes are given only for firm matches. Not all rows give a size; the values are once, few, many and, for expanded clones, a class.

- - TRBJ2-2 TRBV11-1 TGTGCCAGCAGCTTCCAGGGTACCGGGGAGCTGTTTTTT CASSFQGTGELFF
TRBD1 - TRBJ1-2 TRBV30 TGTGCCTGGAGTCCCCGGACAGGGCTCTATGGCTACACCTTC CAWSPRTGLYGYTF
TRBD1 - TRBJ2-5 TRBV5-8 TGTGCCAGCAGCCCGGGCCAGGGGGCCTGGGAGACCCAGTACTTC CASSPGQGAWETQYF
TRBD2 - TRBJ2-7 TRBV30 TGTGCCTGGAGCGTGGGAGGGCGGGAGCAGTACTTC CAWSVGGREQYF
- - TRBJ1-2 TRBV29-1 TGCAGCGTTGGGGAGGGGAGACCCAGACTTAACTATGGCTACACCTTC CSVGEGRPRLNYGYTF
- - TRBJ2-5 TRBV2 TGTGCCACTACTAAGAGACAAGAGACCCAGTACTTC CATTKRQETQYF
- - TRBJ2-1 TRBV7-9 TGTGCCAGCAGCTCACAAGAGGGCGATGAGCAGTTCTTC CASSSQEGDEQFF
- - TRBJ1-2 TRBV13 TGTGCCAGCAGCCTCTATGGCTACACCTTC CASSLYGYTF
TRBD2 - TRBJ2-1 TRBV13 TGTGCCAGCAGCTTAGAGGTAGCGGGATCTGCTGAGCAGTTCTTC CASSLEVAGSAEQFF
TRBD1 - TRBJ1-2 TRBV6-6 TGTGCCAGCAGTTATAGCAAACAGGGGCCTGGCTACACCTTC CASSYSKQGPGYTF
TRBD1 - TRBJ2-3 TRBV23-1 TGCGCCAGCAGTCACCACAGGGGGCGCGGGGGTCCAGATACGCAGTATTTT CASSHHRGRGGPDTQYF
TRBD1 - TRBJ2-5 TRBV6-1 TGTGCCAGCAGTCCAAGGACAGGGGGGACCCAGTACTTC CASSPRTGGTQYF
TRBD2 - TRBJ2-1 TRBV27 TGTGCCAGCAGTGGGGGACTAGTCTATGAGCAGTTCTTC CASSGGLVYEQFF
- - TRBJ2-7 TRBV12-5 TGTGCTAGTGGTTGGGGGCAGGGCTCCTACGAGCAGTACTTC CASGWGQGSYEQYF
TRBD2 - TRBJ2-3 TRBV19 TGTGCCAGTAGTGTAGGAGCGGGATTGAAGACAGATACGCAGTATTTT CASSVGAGLKTDTQYF
TRBD2 - TRBJ2-3 TRBV4-3 TGCGCCAGCAGCCGCCTTACCGGGACTAGCAACCAGGCAGATACGCAGTATTTT CASSRLTGTSNQADTQYF
TRBD2 few TRBJ2-7 TRBV7-8 TGTGCCAGCAGCTTAGTGGCTAGCGGGAGAGCCGAGCAGTACTTC CASSLVASGRAEQYF
- few TRBJ2-3 TRBV9 TGTGCCAGCAGCCCCCGGGTAGCGGCAGATACGCAGTATTTT CASSPRVAADTQYF
TRBD1 - TRBJ2-2 TRBV10-2 TGCGCCAGCGGAGACAGGGGGAGGGGGGAGCTGTTTTTT CASGDRGRGELFF
- - TRBJ2-7 TRBV2 TGTGCCAGCAGGGCGGCAGGGCGAGACTACGAGCAGTACTTC CASRAAGRDYEQYF
TRBD2 - TRBJ2-1 TRBV4-3 TGCGCCAGCAGCCAAGTGGGGGGAGGGCCGGTTTGGAATGAGCAGTTCTTC CASSQVGGGPVWNEQFF
TRBD1 once TRBJ2-1 TRBV27 TGTGCCAGCAGTTTTGGACAGGCCTCCTACAATGAGCAGTTCTTC CASSFGQASYNEQFF
- - TRBJ1-2 TRBV7-9 TGTGCCAGCAGCTTAGGGAGCAGTTGGGAGGGCTACACCTTC CASSLGSSWEGYTF
TRBD1 - TRBJ2-2 TRBV7-3 TGTGCCAGCAGCCAGGGGGACGTAAACACCGGGGAGCTGTTTTTT CASSQGDVNTGELFF
- few TRBJ1-1 TRBV6-5 TGTGCCAGCAGTTACTCCTCAGGACAGGAAGCTTTCTTT CASSYSSGQEAFF
TRBD2 once TRBJ2-7 TRBV2 TGTGCCAGCAGTGAAGGCGGGGGGCCGCGAGAGCAGTACTTC CASSEGGGPREQYF
TRBD1 - TRBJ1-1 TRBV11-2 TGTGCCAGCAGCGTGTCAGGGGGATGGGCTTTCTTT CASSVSGGWAFF
TRBD2 - TRBJ2-3 TRBV4-1 TGCGCCAGCAGCCAAGCCTCCTCGGCTAGCGGGGGACCCACAGATACGCAGTATTTT CASSQASSASGGPTDTQYF
TRBD2 - TRBJ2-1 TRBV28 TGTGCCAGCAGTCCCTACGGGGGGTCGACTAGCGATCATGAGCAGTTCTTC CASSPYGGSTSDHEQFF
- - TRBJ2-3 TRBV7-2 TGTGCCAGCAGCCCAAGCGGGCCTGCCACAGATACGCAGTATTTT CASSPSGPATDTQYF
- - TRBJ1-6 TRBV7-9 TGTGCCAGCAGCTTACCGAGGGGGGGGTCACCCCTCCACTTT CASSLPRGGSPLHF
TRBD2 - TRBJ2-1 TRBV19 TGTGCCAGTAGTATAGGTCCCCCGCTAGCGGGTCCTGGAAATGAGCAGTTCTTC CASSIGPPLAGPGNEQFF
TRBD2 - TRBJ2-1 TRBV27 TGTGCCAGCAGTTTATTCGCGGGGGGAGACAATGAGCAGTTCTTC CASSLFAGGDNEQFF
- - TRBJ1-5 TRBV4-1 TGCGCCAGCAGCCCGGCGGTCTCTGAAAATCAGCCCCAGCATTTT CASSPAVSENQPQHF
- - TRBJ1-2 TRBV27 TGTGCCAGCAGCTATGACCCGAGGGCTAACTATGGCTACACCTTC CASSYDPRANYGYTF
TRBD1 - TRBJ2-1 TRBV19 TGTGCCGTCCGGGACAGGGTCTACAATGAGCAGTTCTTC CAVRDRVYNEQFF
- - TRBJ2-7 TRBV27 TGTGCCAGCAGTAATCTCTACGAGCAGTACTTC CASSNLYEQYF
TRBD2 once TRBJ2-1 TRBV28 TGTGCCAGCAGTTTTTTCAGCGGGGGTTACAATGAGCAGTTCTTC CASSFFSGGYNEQFF
- - TRBJ2-1 TRBV19 TGTGCCAGTAGTATAGATATGGGGCGGGGATACAATGAGCAGTTCTTC CASSIDMGRGYNEQFF
- - TRBJ1-1 TRBV5-5 TGTGCCAGCAGCCTACCCACGACGGGGGGGGTGAACACTGAAGCTTTCTTT CASSLPTTGGVNTEAFF
TRBD2 - TRBJ2-3 TRBV18 TGTGCCAGCTCACTAACGGAGTGGGAGGGAAGCACAGATACGCAGTATTTT CASSLTEWEGSTDTQYF
- - TRBJ2-6 TRBV7-9 TGTGCCAGCAGCCAATCCCCTGGCCGCTCTGGGGCCAACGTCCTGACTTTC CASSQSPGRSGANVLTF
TRBD2 - TRBJ2-6 TRBV11-2 TGTGCCAGCAGCGACGATCCACTAGCGAGCGAGTGGGCCAACGTCCTGACTTTC CASSDDPLASEWANVLTF
- - TRBJ2-5 TRBV2 TGTGCCAGCAGTGGGGCGGAGGGAGAGACCCAGTACTTC CASSGAEGETQYF
- - TRBJ2-7 TRBV23-1 TGCGCCAGCAGTCACCCAGTCGGGGGATACGAGCAGTACTTC CASSHPVGGYEQYF
TRBD1 - TRBJ2-5 TRBV4-3 TGCGCCAGCAGCCAAGATGGGACAGGGGGAGAGACCCAGTACTTC CASSQDGTGGETQYF
TRBD2 - TRBJ2-7 TRBV4-1 TGCGCCAGCAGCCACACTAGCGGGGGAGTCTACGAGCAGTACTTC CASSHTSGGVYEQYF
TRBD2 - TRBJ2-1 TRBV4-2 TGTGCCAGCAGCCTACGCGGGACTAGCGGGGGGGAGCAGTTCTTC CASSLRGTSGGEQFF
TRBD1 - TRBJ2-3 TRBV7-9 TGTGCCAGCAGCCCCCGGGACAGGGACACAGATACGCAGTATTTT CASSPRDRDTDTQYF
TRBD1 - TRBJ1-2 TRBV7-8 TGTGCCAGCAGCTGGGGGACAGAGAACTATGGCTACACCTTC CASSWGTENYGYTF